This T cell receptor (beta chain) is from a study of TIL therapy for anti-PD-1-resistant metastatic lung cancer. Study at large: Tumor harvest preceded PD-1/PD-L1 blockade, followed by nivolumab treatment. Most patients had lung adenocarcinoma. Regarding the study as a whole: Treatment-naive, never-smoker and oncogene-addicted patients were overrepresented in this highly selected cohort.

As for this clone: Its matching antigen is unknown.

Germline values: CDR1 LNHDA, CDR2 SQIVND (reference sequence). This CDR3 contains 15 residues. The V and J ends lost 3 bases and 4 bases, in that order; junction bases with no gene match: 5. The libraries were made with immunoSEQ v3. Sequencing was performed with immunoSEQ multiplex PCR; in TCRdb, only in-frame clones are kept and a portion is missing. The repertoire holds 50,000 to 70,000 clones, with under 75% as singletons. Stated time point: pre-treatment sample, taken before nivolumab and TIL therapy. Adults with stage 4 NSCLC were enrolled in a phase I trial. The specimen comprised blood, sampled at baseline. The chain employs TRBV19 and TRBJ2-2; 7 nucleotides line up with TRBD2. The receptor comes from a person between 30 and 80 years old with non-small cell lung cancer. CDR3 DNA: TGTGCCAGTAGTATCCAGCGGGATATCACCGGGGAGCTGTTTTTT. Residues: CASSIQRDITGELFF.